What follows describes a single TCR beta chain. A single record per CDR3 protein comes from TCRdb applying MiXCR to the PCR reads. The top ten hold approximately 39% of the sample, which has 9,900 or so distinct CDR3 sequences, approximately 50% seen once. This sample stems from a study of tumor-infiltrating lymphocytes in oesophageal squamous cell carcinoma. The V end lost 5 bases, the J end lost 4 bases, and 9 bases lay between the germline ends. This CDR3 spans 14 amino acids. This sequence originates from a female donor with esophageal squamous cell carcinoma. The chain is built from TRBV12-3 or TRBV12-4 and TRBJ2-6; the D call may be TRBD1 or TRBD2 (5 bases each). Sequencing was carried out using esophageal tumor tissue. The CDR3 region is CASSGGPGANVLTF. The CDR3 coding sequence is TGTGCCAGCAGTGGGGGACCCGGGGCCAACGTCCTGACTTTC.